The source of this TCR beta chain is a study of Tregs in tolerant kidney transplant recipients. Study-level results: Tregs expanded with activated donor B cells seemed most donor-specific. Few patients were studied, so findings need validation in larger groups. Biological reproducibility was not directly addressed, but technical replication error appeared minimal.

V lost 6 bases to trimming and J lost 5 bases; unmatched junction nucleotides: 8. Germline V gene lookup returns CDR1 MNHNY and CDR2 SVGAGI (reference sequence). The CDR3 sequence is 14 residues long. Sequencing used immunoSEQ multiplex PCR; TCRdb keeps in-frame clones, though not all of them. The sample holds approximately 260,000 clones, roughly 80% seen once. Unstimulated Tregs (CD4+CD25+CD127-) and CD4+CD25- non-Tregs were sorted from PBMCs. On this clone: Its target is not known.

The chain carries TRBV6-6 and TRBJ2-5; TRBD1 matches at 8 bases. Sequenced: CD4+ T cells from blood. This TCR was recovered from a human donor in good health. Written as DNA, the CDR3 is TGTGCCAGCAGGAGTCAGGGGGCAGAGGAGACCCAGTACTTC. Amino acid sequence: CASRSQGAEETQYF.